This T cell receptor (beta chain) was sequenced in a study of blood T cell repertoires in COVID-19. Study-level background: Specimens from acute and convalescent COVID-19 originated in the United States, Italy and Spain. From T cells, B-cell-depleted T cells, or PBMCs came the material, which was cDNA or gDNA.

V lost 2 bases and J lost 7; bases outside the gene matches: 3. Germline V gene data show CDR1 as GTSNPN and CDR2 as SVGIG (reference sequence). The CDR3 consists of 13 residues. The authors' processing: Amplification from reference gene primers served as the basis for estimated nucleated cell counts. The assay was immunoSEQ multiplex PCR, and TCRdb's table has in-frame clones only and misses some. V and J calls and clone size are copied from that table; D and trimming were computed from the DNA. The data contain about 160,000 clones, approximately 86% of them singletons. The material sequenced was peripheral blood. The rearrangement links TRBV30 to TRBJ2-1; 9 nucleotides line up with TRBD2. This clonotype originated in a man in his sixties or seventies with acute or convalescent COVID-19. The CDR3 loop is CAWSSSGRNEQFF. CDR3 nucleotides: TGTGCCTGGAGTTCCAGCGGGAGGAATGAGCAGTTCTTC.